The 17 T cell receptor beta chains below were found in one sample sequenced in a study of human T cells and chemical hapten exposure. Time point here: pre-sensitization, week 0. Noted treatment: therapeutic diphenylcyclopropenone sensitization with weekly scalp DPC. TCRdb independently ran MiXCR on the RACE reads; one entry per CDR3 protein. Of 270,000 or so distinct CDR3 sequences listed, 7.7% are singletons. The material was whole blood, obtained in connection with sensitization to the hapten diphenylcyclopropenone (DPC). These receptors all come from a young man with alopecia areata. Some clones in this sample may be carry-over from other donors' samples.

This clonotype was seen only a few times. This chain joins TRBV7-2 and TRBJ1-1; D gene unclear. The CDR3 consists of 14 residues. Trimming cost V 5 bases and J 3 bases, with 13 bases left between them. Germline-derived CDR1 and CDR2 are SGHTA and FQGNSA. Here the CDR3 DNA reads TGTGCCAGCAGCGGGAAGAACCGTGACACTGAAGCTTTCTTT. Protein sequence: CASSGKNRDTEAFF.

The chain recombines TRBV25-1 with TRBJ2-3; 12 bases agree with TRBD2. After removal of 5 bases from V and 0 bases from J, the junction contained 9 bases not matched to a gene. The CDR3 is 18 residues long. Germline CDR1 reads MGHDK; CDR2 reads SYGVNS. The CDR3 protein is CASSKLAGGLTSTDTQYF. The CDR3 nucleotides read TGTGCCAGCAGTAAACTAGCGGGGGGTCTTACTAGCACAGATACGCAGTATTTT.

The rearrangement uses TRBV6-2 or TRBV6-3 and TRBJ1-1; D is perhaps TRBD1 (6 bases). Trimming pared 2 bases from V and 6 bases from J, leaving 19 bases between. The CDR3 length is 16 residues. The germline V gene has CDR1 MNHEY and CDR2 SVGEGT. CDR3 DNA: TGTGCCAGCAGTTACACCCCCGGGACACTTAGGTCTGAAGCTTTCTTT. It translates to CASSYTPGTLRSEAFF.

The count of this clonotype is one. The chain recombines TRBV20-1 with TRBJ2-7; 9 bases are shared with TRBD1. The CDR3 contains 14 residues. Germline CDR1 is DFQATT and CDR2 is SNEGSKA (reference sequence). V gave up 5 bases and J gave up 2 bases; unmatched junction bases: 7. The CDR3 loop reads CSAAGTGFTYEQYF. The CDR3 DNA reads TGCAGTGCTGCCGGGACAGGGTTTACCTACGAGCAGTACTTC.

This clonotype was seen many times. The rearrangement links TRBV29-1 to TRBJ1-5, with D perhaps matching TRBD1 (6 bases). V was pared by 7 bases and J by 3 bases, with 13 bases between. Germline V gene sequence: CDR1 SQVTM, CDR2 ANQGSEA. CDR3 length equals 13 residues. The CDR3, as DNA: TGCAGCGCTAGGACAGCCGACAATCAGCCCCAGCATTTT. This encodes CSARTADNQPQHF.

The table lists this clonotype with a few counts. The J gene is TRBJ1-4, the V gene TRBV20-1, with a weak D call TRBD1 (6 bases). V was clipped by 3 bases and J by 1 base, with 6 bases between them. The germline V gene encodes CDR1 DFQATT and CDR2 SNEGSKA (reference sequence). The CDR3 sequence is 13 residues long. This CDR3 is CSARDRTNEKLFF. As DNA, the CDR3 is TGCAGTGCTAGGGACAGAACTAATGAAAAACTGTTTTTT.

The genes are TRBV7-9 and TRBJ1-1, with 9 bases fitting TRBD1. There are 16 residues in the CDR3. In germline, CDR1 is SEHNR, CDR2 FQNEAQ (reference sequence). The junction had 13 bases not matched to a gene; V was cut back by 4 bases and J by 7 bases. CDR3 sequence (DNA): TGTGCCAGCAGCTCAAACCTCCGGGACAGGGTGGTTGAAGCTTTCTTT. It yields the protein CASSSNLRDRVVEAFF. Full variable domain (missing parts from reference TRBV7-9 and TRBJ1-1): DTGVSQNPRHKITKRGQNVTFRCDPISEHNRLYWYRQTLGQGPEFLTYFQNEAQLEKSRLLSDRFSAERPKGSFSTLEIQRTEQGDSAMYLCASSSNLRDRVVEAFFGQGTRLTVV.

This clonotype was detected many times. V usage is TRBV25-1 and J usage is TRBJ1-5; perhaps TRBD1 as D (5 bases). CDR3 length: 12 residues. The ends were cut back, 3 bases at V and 7 bases at J, with 7 bases in the middle. Germline assignment: CDR1 MGHDK and CDR2 SYGVNS. CDR3 coding DNA: TGTGCCAGCAGTGATACAGGACAGCCCCAGCATTTT. Translation: CASSDTGQPQHF.

In its sample, this clonotype was seen a few times. This chain links TRBV29-1 with TRBJ1-1; the match to TRBD1 covers 10 bases. The CDR3 covers 14 residues. The germline CDR1 and CDR2 sequences are SQVTM and ANQGSEA. J lost 5 bases, V lost 4 bases, and 7 bases had no gene match. The CDR3 loop is CSVAPGQGGTEAFF. CDR3 DNA sequence: TGCAGCGTTGCCCCAGGACAGGGGGGAACTGAAGCTTTCTTT.

In its sample, this clonotype was seen many times. The gene calls are TRBV29-1 and TRBJ1-2; D not resolved. CDR1 is SQVTM, CDR2 ANQGSEA, per germline. The V and J ends lost 1 base and 4 bases respectively, with 7 bases between them. The CDR3 is made up of 12 amino acids. The CDR3 reads CSVEGKGYGYTF. The CDR3 nucleotides are TGCAGCGTTGAAGGCAAGGGCTATGGCTACACCTTC.

This clonotype has ten or more counts. This sequence joins TRBV29-1 and TRBJ2-1; possible D gene TRBD2, 5 bases. V shed 4 bases and J shed 0 bases, with 16 bases lying between them. The CDR3 sequence is 16 residues long. In germline, CDR1 is SQVTM, CDR2 ANQGSEA. The CDR3 DNA is TGCAGCGTTGTGGAGCACCTAGCAGGCTCCTACAATGAGCAGTTCTTC. Translated, it gives CSVVEHLAGSYNEQFF.

The chain carries TRBV6-2 or TRBV6-3 and TRBJ2-1; TRBD2 agrees at 8 bases. The V gene's germline CDR1 is MNHEY and CDR2 SVGEGT. V was pared by 5 bases and J by 6 bases, with 9 bases of the junction left unmatched. The length of the CDR3 is 15 residues. The CDR3 reads CASSSHNGGGNEQFF. The CDR3 bases are TGTGCCAGCAGTAGTCACAACGGGGGGGGCAATGAGCAGTTCTTC.

This clonotype turned up a few times. The CDR3 DNA sequence: TGTGCCAGCAGCGCGTCGACGGGCGCTCAAGAGACCCAGTACTTC. Translation gives CASSASTGAQETQYF. This chain uses TRBV7-9 with TRBJ2-5; D gene ambiguous. The CDR3 is made up of 15 amino acids. V was pared by 5 bases and J by 2 bases, with 15 bases between. Per germline, CDR1 SEHNR and CDR2 FQNEAQ (reference sequence).

The chain combines TRBV20-1 with TRBJ1-1; 7 nucleotides agree with TRBD1. V shed 8 bases and J 5 bases; nucleotides not matched to a gene: 5. The CDR3 is made up of 11 amino acids. Per germline, CDR1 DFQATT and CDR2 SNEGSKA (reference sequence). CDR3 sequence: CSPDRVTEAFF. The CDR3 bases are TGCAGTCCCGACAGGGTTACTGAAGCTTTCTTT.

This clonotype has more than one count but fewer than ten. The chain is built from TRBV25-1 and TRBJ1-3; D is uncertain. This CDR3 region has 17 residues. V lost 2 bases, J lost 0 bases, and 14 bases lay in between. Germline V lookup: CDR1 MGHDK, CDR2 SYGVNS. The CDR3, as DNA: TGTGCCAGCAGTGAACTTCACAGCGTAAGCTCTGGAAACACCATATATTTT. Translation: CASSELHSVSSGNTIYF.

This chain joins TRBV4-2 and TRBJ2-2; 8 positions agree with TRBD2. Germline V lookup: CDR1 LGHNA, CDR2 YNFKEQ. The CDR3 is 16 residues long. J gave up 7 bases and V 0 bases, and 7 bases lay outside the gene matches. This CDR3 reads CASSQEGTRSFGELFF. The CDR3 DNA sequence: TGTGCCAGCAGCCAAGAAGGGACTAGAAGTTTCGGGGAGCTGTTTTTT.

This clonotype was counted a few times. This chain links TRBV2 with TRBJ2-1; TRBD2 matches 7 bases. V shed 3 bases, J shed 0 bases, and the junction held 5 bases outside the gene matches. CDR1 SNHLY and CDR2 FYNNEI come from the germline V gene. The CDR3 contains 16 residues. Written as DNA, the CDR3 is TGTGCCAGCAGTGACGCGGCTAGCGGCTCCTACAATGAGCAGTTCTTC. This translates into CASSDAASGSYNEQFF.